This section outlines one T cell receptor beta chain sequence together with its context. Authors' analysis steps: Researchers report that nucleated cell counts were estimated from reference gene primer amplification. Clones were read by immunoSEQ multiplex PCR, and TCRdb kept only the in-frame ones, dropping some. V and J calls and clone size come straight from that table; D and trimming were deduced from the DNA. The sample has approximately 300,000 clones, 85% to 90% seen once. The entry originates in a study of blood T cell repertoires in COVID-19. In assigning cohorts, the study relied on participant-reported clinical history. The V gene lost 6 bases and the J gene lost 6 bases, with 8 bases spanning the gap. This CDR3 has 12 residues.

Sample: PBMCs or T cells enriched from blood (not recorded which). The sequence came from a woman aged 18-29 years who had recovered from COVID-19. J is TRBJ2-2 and V is TRBV12-3 or TRBV12-4; D remains unclear. This CDR3 is CASSPRAGELFF. CDR3 nucleotide sequence: TGTGCCAGCAGCCCTCGAGCCGGGGAGCTGTTTTTT.